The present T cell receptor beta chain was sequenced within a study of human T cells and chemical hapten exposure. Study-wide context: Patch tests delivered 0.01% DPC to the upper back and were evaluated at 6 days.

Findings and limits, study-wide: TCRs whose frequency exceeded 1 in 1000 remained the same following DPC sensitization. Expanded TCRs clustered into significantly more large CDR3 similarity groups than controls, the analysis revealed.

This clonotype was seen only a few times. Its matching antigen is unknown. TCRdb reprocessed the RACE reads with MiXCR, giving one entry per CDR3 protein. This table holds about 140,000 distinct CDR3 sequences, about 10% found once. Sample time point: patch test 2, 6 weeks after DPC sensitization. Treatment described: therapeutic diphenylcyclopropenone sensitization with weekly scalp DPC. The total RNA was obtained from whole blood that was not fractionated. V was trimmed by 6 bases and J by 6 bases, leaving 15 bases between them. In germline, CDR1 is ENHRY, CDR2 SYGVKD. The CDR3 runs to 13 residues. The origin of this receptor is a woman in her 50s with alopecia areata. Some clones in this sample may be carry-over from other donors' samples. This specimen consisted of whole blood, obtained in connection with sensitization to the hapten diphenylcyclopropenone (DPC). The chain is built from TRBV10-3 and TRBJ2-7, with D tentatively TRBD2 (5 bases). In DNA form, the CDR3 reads TGTGCCATCAGCTTAACAGCGGAAGGCGAGCAGTACTTC. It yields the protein CAISLTAEGEQYF.